This is a list of T cell receptor beta chains from one sample in a study of identical twins. TCRdb independently ran MiXCR on the 5' RACE reads; one entry per CDR3 protein. The top ten clones hold under 0.35% of a sample with more than 1.5 million distinct CDR3 sequences, around a third of them seen once. The sample comprised cord blood. All receptors come from a newborn girl in good health. CDR3s include the opening cysteine and the closing phenylalanine or tryptophan. A D gene is named only where the DNA matches it firmly. Where a row states a size, it is once, few, many or the class of an expanded clone; other rows omit it.

>TRBV10-3|many|TRBJ2-3|NA
TGTGCCATCAGTGGAGTTTTGGCAGATACGCAGTATTTT
CAISGVLADTQYF
>TRBV6-1|few|TRBJ1-2|NA
TGTGCCAGCAGTCTACGTACAGGGAGGGGGGGCTATGGCTACACCTTC
CASSLRTGRGGYGYTF
>TRBV4-1|few|TRBJ2-7|TRBD2
TGCGCCAGCAGGACCATAGCGGGAGGGTCCTACGAGCAGTACTTC
CASRTIAGGSYEQYF
>TRBV7-2|few|TRBJ2-1|TRBD2
TGTGCCAGCAGCACTACTAGCGGGGGGGCCGGCAATGAGCAGTTCTTC
CASSTTSGGAGNEQFF
>TRBV27|NA|TRBJ2-1|NA
TGTGCCAGCAGGAAGCCGACTAGCTCCTACAATGAGCAGTTCTTC
CASRKPTSSYNEQFF
>TRBV5-4|few|TRBJ1-1|TRBD1
TGTGCCAGCAGCTTGGTGACAGGGTGGGGCACTGAAGCTTTCTTT
CASSLVTGWGTEAFF
>TRBV20-1|NA|TRBJ1-2|TRBD1
TGCAGTGCTAGGGCCGGGACAGCTAAGTATGGCTACACCTTC
CSARAGTAKYGYTF
>TRBV20-1|NA|TRBJ2-3|TRBD2
TGCAGTGCCCTCACACTAGCGGGAGGGCCAGATACGCAGTATTTT
CSALTLAGGPDTQYF
>TRBV10-3|NA|TRBJ2-1|NA
TGTGCCATCAGTGGCGGGAACAATGAGCAGTTCTTC
CAISGGNNEQFF
>TRBV29-1|few|TRBJ1-2|NA
TGCAGCGTTGGGTCCGGGGAGGGTGGCTACACCTTC
CSVGSGEGGYTF
>TRBV20-1|many|TRBJ2-1|NA
TGCAGTGCTCTCGCGAGTCTACAGGCTGAGCAGTTCTTC
CSALASLQAEQFF
>TRBV28|few|TRBJ2-1|NA
TGTGCCAGTCTGGGAGTAGTCTCCTACAATGAGCAGTTCTTC
CASLGVVSYNEQFF
>TRBV20-1|NA|TRBJ1-5|NA
TGCAGTGCTAGCCCGGGACCTAGCAATCAGCCCCAGCATTTT
CSASPGPSNQPQHF
>TRBV6-2/TRBV6-3|NA|TRBJ2-5|TRBD2
TGTGCCAGCAGTTACTTTTTCTACGGGACTAGGCACCCATTGGAGAAAGAGACCCAGTACTTC
CASSYFFYGTRHPLEKETQYF
>TRBV12-3/TRBV12-4|few|TRBJ2-7|TRBD2
TGTGCCAGCAGTCCTCCGACTAGCGGGAGACGAGAGCAGTACTTC
CASSPPTSGRREQYF
>TRBV2|NA|TRBJ1-2|NA
TGTGCCAGCAGTGAAGCGCAAGTCTGGGACGGGGTGAACTATGGCTACACCTTC
CASSEAQVWDGVNYGYTF
>TRBV4-1|NA|TRBJ1-5|NA
TGCGCCAGCAGCCCTTATACCGGGGGAAGGAGCAATCAGCCCCAGCATTTT
CASSPYTGGRSNQPQHF
>TRBV2|NA|TRBJ1-5|TRBD1
TGTGCCAGCAGTGTCCGGGACAGGGCGAATCAGCCCCAGCATTTT
CASSVRDRANQPQHF
>TRBV7-2|few|TRBJ2-7|TRBD1
TGTGCCAGCAGCTTAGAGACAGGGGTTACCTACGAGCAGTACTTC
CASSLETGVTYEQYF
>TRBV27|NA|TRBJ1-1|NA
TGTGCCAGCACCAGCGGACTCTCGGGCACTGAAGCTTTCTTT
CASTSGLSGTEAFF
>TRBV28|many|TRBJ1-2|TRBD1
TGTGCCAGCAGTCTCCCACAGGGGAGCTATGGCTACACCTTC
CASSLPQGSYGYTF
>TRBV20-1|few|TRBJ2-7|NA
TGCAGTGGCCGAACAGGCTTCGAGCAGTACTTC
CSGRTGFEQYF
>TRBV29-1|few|TRBJ1-2|TRBD1
TGCAGCGTTGAGACAGGGGAGAGCTATGGCTACACCTTC
CSVETGESYGYTF
>TRBV20-1|NA|TRBJ2-7|TRBD2
TGCAGTGCTAGAGGTCGCGCGGGAGGAGGGTTTGATGAGCAGTACTTC
CSARGRAGGGFDEQYF